These 28 T cell receptor beta chains were sequenced from one sample in a study of breast tumors, draining lymph nodes, adjacent tissues. MiXCR, run by TCRdb on the multiplex PCR reads, gives a single entry per CDR3 protein. The sample shows approximately 280,000 distinct CDR3 sequences, around 31% of them seen only once. Samples came from axillary lymph nodes draining the breast cancer. Sequencing was done on a sample of axillary lymph node tissue. These receptors were collected from a female donor with breast cancer. Some clones in this sample may be carry-over from other donors' samples.

Remarks on this clonotype: A read error may be the cause here, since a much bigger clone is one base away. The chain recombines TRBV30 with TRBJ1-2; 9 bases are shared with TRBD1. This CDR3 region has 13 residues. Per germline, CDR1 GTSNPN and CDR2 SVGIG (reference sequence). The chain's CDR3 is CAATGGDNHGYTF. DNA for the CDR3: TGTGCTGCCACAGGGGGCGATAACCATGGCTACACCTTC. The full variable domain, in which reference TRBV30 and TRBJ1-2 provide the parts outside the CDR3, is SQTIHQWPATLVQPVGSPLSLECTVEGTSNPNLYWYRQAAGRGLQLLFYSVGIGQISSEVPQNLSASRPQDRQFILSSKKLLLSDSGFYLCAATGGDNHGYTFGSGTRLTVV.

Only a few counts were recorded for this clonotype. The CDR3 loop is CASKRAGDYNEQFF. Written as DNA, the CDR3 is TGTGCCAGCAAAAGAGCGGGAGACTACAATGAGCAGTTCTTC. The rearrangement uses TRBV6-5 and TRBJ2-1; 8 nucleotides line up with TRBD2. The CDR3 is 14 amino acids. V lost 7 bases and J lost 3; bases outside the gene matches: 5. Per the germline V gene, CDR1 is MNHEY and CDR2 is SVGAGI.

V gene TRBV6-5 combines with J gene TRBJ2-1; 8 positions match TRBD1. Germline V gives CDR1 MNHEY, CDR2 SVGAGI. J was trimmed by 6 bases and V by 6 bases; bases with no gene match: 10. This CDR3 comprises 15 residues. CDR3 bases: TGTGCCAGCAGACCCGACAGGGGACACGGCAATGAGCAGTTCTTC. It is translated as CASRPDRGHGNEQFF.

The chain uses TRBV19 and TRBJ1-3; D unclear. CDR3 length: 14 residues. Trimming took 6 bases from V and 0 from J, leaving 9 bases between them. Germline V gene data show CDR1 as LNHDA and CDR2 as SQIVND (reference sequence). This chain's CDR3 is CASRRVDSGNTIYF. CDR3 DNA: TGTGCCAGTAGGAGGGTAGACTCTGGAAACACCATATATTTT.

Comment on this clonotype: A read error is possible here, since a much larger clone lies one base away. This rearrangement joins TRBV20-1 to TRBJ2-1; 8 nucleotides align to TRBD2. The CDR3 is 12 amino acids. The germline V gene has CDR1 DFQATT and CDR2 SNEGSKA (reference sequence). This chain's CDR3 is CSASFGGDEPFF. The DNA for the CDR3 is TGCAGTGCTAGCTTCGGGGGGGATGAGCCGTTCTTC.

This clonotype was recorded at least ten times. The chain recombines TRBV7-3 with TRBJ1-2; D is undetermined. The V gene lost 8 bases and the J gene lost 7 bases, with 14 bases spanning the gap. There are 12 residues in the CDR3. Germline V lookup: CDR1 SGHTA, CDR2 FQGTGA. The chain's CDR3 is CASWGRIGGYTF. DNA of the CDR3: TGTGCCAGCTGGGGAAGGATAGGTGGCTACACCTTC.

For this clonotype: A much larger clone lies one base from this, so it may be a read error. The chain combines TRBV6-5 with TRBJ2-7, with D unclear. The CDR3 is 14 amino acids. The V and J ends lost 5 bases and 4 bases respectively, with 15 bases between them. Germline CDR1 MNHEY, CDR2 SVGAGI. This CDR3 is CASSHLESQYEQYF. Here the CDR3 DNA reads TGTGCCAGCAGTCACTTGGAGTCTCAATACGAGCAGTACTTC.

This clonotype was seen just once. The conserved phenylalanine or tryptophan normally closing the CDR3 is absent here, so this likely arose from a read error. The CDR3 here is CASGWGSGLASYEQYS. The CDR3 bases are TGTGCCAGTGGGTGGGGCTCTGGCCTAGCCTCCTACGAGCAGTACTCC. This rearrangement joins TRBV19 to TRBJ2-7, with D perhaps matching TRBD1 or TRBD2 (5 bases each). The V and J ends lost 8 bases and 0 bases respectively, with 20 bases between them. The CDR3 length is 16 residues. CDR1 LNHDA and CDR2 SQIVND come from the germline V gene (reference sequence).

At least ten counts were recorded for this clonotype. V usage is TRBV12-3 or TRBV12-4 and J usage is TRBJ2-3; D gene uncertain. The CDR3 runs 14 residues. Trimming took 6 bases from V and 6 from J, leaving 16 bases between them. The CDR3 loop reads CASRPRWATDTQYF. In nucleotides, the CDR3 is TGTGCCAGCAGACCACGCTGGGCCACTGATACGCAGTATTTT.

In its sample, this clonotype was seen once. The gene calls are TRBV30 and TRBJ2-2; D possibly corresponds to TRBD1 (6 bases). CDR1 is GTSNPN, CDR2 SVGIG, per germline (reference sequence). The CDR3 is made up of 15 amino acids. V lost 2 bases and J 3 bases, leaving 13 bases between the germline ends. The CDR3, as DNA: TGTGCCTGGAGTTCCCGACAGGAAGACACCGGGGAGCTGTTTTTT. This gives the protein CAWSSRQEDTGELFF.

This clonotype was picked up many times. The chain carries TRBV5-8 and TRBJ2-7, with 14 bases aligning to TRBD2. Germline V gene data show CDR1 as SGHTS and CDR2 as YDEGEE. The CDR3 contains 18 residues. V dropped 3 bases and J dropped 1; count of bases not matched to a gene: 9. The CDR3 spells CASSSRLAGGSFSYEQYF. The CDR3 DNA reads TGTGCCAGCAGCTCTCGACTAGCGGGAGGGTCATTTTCCTACGAGCAGTACTTC.

This clonotype was recorded many times. This sequence joins TRBV29-1 and TRBJ2-7; 7 nucleotides line up with TRBD1. Looked up from germline, CDR1 is SQVTM and CDR2 is ANQGSEA. V trimming: 2 bases; J trimming: 3 bases; junction bases outside the gene matches: 1. The CDR3 has 12 residues. In DNA, the CDR3 is TGCAGCGTTGAAAGGGACAGCTACGAGCAGTACTTC. Protein sequence: CSVERDSYEQYF.

This clonotype was found many times. The chain combines TRBV10-3 with TRBJ1-2; 7 bases map to TRBD1. V shed 3 bases and J 4 bases; nucleotides not matched to a gene: 8. This CDR3 spans 15 amino acids. Germline V gene lookup returns CDR1 ENHRY and CDR2 SYGVKD. The CDR3 region is CAISESGQEAYGYTF. The CDR3 DNA is TGTGCCATCAGTGAATCTGGACAGGAAGCCTATGGCTACACCTTC.

V and J are TRBV28 and TRBJ2-5; TRBD1 might be the D (7 bases). The CDR3 sequence is 15 residues long. V gave up 6 bases and J gave up 0 bases, with 14 bases separating them. CDR1 and CDR2 from the germline V gene are MDHEN and SYDVKM. This CDR3 is CASRPGGQYQETQYF. The DNA for the CDR3 is TGTGCCAGCAGGCCAGGGGGGCAATACCAAGAGACCCAGTACTTC.

About this clonotype itself: The CDR3 does not close with the conserved phenylalanine or tryptophan, likely indicating a read error. This chain links TRBV28 with TRBJ1-6; D is unresolved. There are 15 residues in the CDR3. V lost 6 bases and J 0 bases, leaving 9 bases between the germline ends. Per the germline V gene, CDR1 is MDHEN and CDR2 is SYDVKM. Here the CDR3 reads CASREGASYNSPLHY. The DNA of the CDR3 is TGTGCCAGCAGGGAAGGAGCCTCCTATAATTCACCCCTCCACTAT.

The table lists this clonotype with many counts. The chain uses TRBV25-1 and TRBJ2-5, with unresolved D. Germline CDR1 reads MGHDK; CDR2 reads SYGVNS. V was trimmed by 6 bases and J by 7 bases, leaving 15 bases between them. This CDR3 is built from 13 residues. CDR3 nucleotides: TGTGCCAGCAGGGGTGGGCTGGGCCGGACCCAGTACTTC. Translation gives CASRGGLGRTQYF.

In regard to this clonotype: A single base separates this from a much larger clone, so it may be a read error. The CDR3 carries no conserved terminal phenylalanine or tryptophan, so it likely arises from a read error. This chain links TRBV20-1 with TRBJ2-7; TRBD1 or TRBD2 may be the D gene (5 bases each). V dropped 6 bases and J dropped 10 bases, with 19 bases sitting between them. The CDR3 has 12 amino acids. Germline V gives CDR1 DFQATT, CDR2 SNEGSKA (reference sequence). CDR3 in DNA: TGCAGTGCGAGGTGGCGAGGGGCTCACCAGTACTCC. Its protein is CSARWRGAHQYS.

The chain carries TRBV9 and TRBJ2-2; unclear D gene. V was pared by 0 bases and J by 6 bases, with 9 bases between. The CDR3 runs to 14 residues. The germline V gene encodes CDR1 SGDLS and CDR2 YYNGEE. DNA for the CDR3: TGTGCCAGCAGCGTAGGCTCGAAACCCGGGGAGCTGTTTTTT. Amino acid sequence: CASSVGSKPGELFF.

This clonotype was seen many times. The chain links TRBV5-6 to TRBJ2-3; D is unresolved. CDR3 length: 13 amino acids. Trimming shortened V by 4 bases and J by 3 bases, and 9 bases separated the two germline ends. Germline lookup yields CDR1 SGHDT and CDR2 YYEEEE. Here the CDR3 reads CASSLGRTDTQYF. CDR3 DNA sequence: TGTGCCAGCAGCCTTGGACGGACAGATACGCAGTATTTT.

Only a few counts were recorded for this clonotype. A much larger clone is a single base away; this may be a read error. The chain uses TRBV20-1 and TRBJ2-1, with TRBD1 matching over 7 bases. The CDR3 is made up of 14 amino acids. Germline V gene data show CDR1 as DFQATT and CDR2 as SNEGSKA (reference sequence). CDR3 sequence (DNA): TGCAGTGCACTACGGGACAGTACCTACACTGAGCAGTTCTTC. It translates to CSALRDSTYTEQFF.

For this clonotype: This clone may be a read error of a much larger clone one base away. The chain has TRBV19 and TRBJ1-2; tentatively, D is TRBD1 (6 bases). CDR3 size: 14 residues. CDR1 is LNHDA, CDR2 SQIVND, per germline (reference sequence). The CDR3 loop reads CATSIAGGGYGYTF. The CDR3 DNA follows: TGTGCCACTAGTATTGCCGGGGGCGGCTATGGCTACACCTTC.

The chain uses TRBV18 and TRBJ2-1; 11 bases agree with TRBD1. The CDR3 is made up of 15 amino acids. CDR1 is KGHSH and CDR2 is LQKENI in the germline V gene. V gave up 3 bases and J gave up 7 bases; unmatched junction bases: 5. CDR3 bases: TGTGCCAGCTCACCCCGGGACAGGGGGGGGAATGAGCAGTTCTTC. The encoded protein is CASSPRDRGGNEQFF.

This clonotype was recorded many times. The chain joins TRBV20-1 to TRBJ2-3; 12 bases fit TRBD2. Germline lookup yields CDR1 DFQATT and CDR2 SNEGSKA (reference sequence). V trimming: 6 bases; J trimming: 3 bases; junction bases outside the gene matches: 16. The CDR3 is 18 amino acids. CDR3 loop: CSAVPGLAGGVETDTQYF. As DNA, the CDR3 is TGCAGTGCCGTTCCGGGACTAGCGGGCGGTGTGGAGACAGATACGCAGTATTTT.

The chain has TRBV7-6 and TRBJ2-2, with D perhaps TRBD1 or TRBD2 (6 bases each). Germline V lookup: CDR1 SGHVS, CDR2 FNYEAQ. Trimming took off 5 bases at V and 4 bases at J, with 17 bases between the two ends. The CDR3 sequence is 16 residues long. CDR3 DNA sequence: TGTGCCAGCAGCCGATGGGGGCGGGGCGGCACCGGGGAGCTGTTTTTT. It yields the protein CASSRWGRGGTGELFF.

Turning to this clonotype: A much larger clone sits a single nucleotide away, making a read error possible. This sequence joins TRBV11-2 and TRBJ2-5, with D perhaps given as TRBD1 or TRBD2 (6 bases each). Per the germline V gene, CDR1 is SGHAT and CDR2 is FQNNGV. The CDR3 covers 16 residues. The CDR3 DNA is TGTGCCAGCAGCCGCGGGGAAGGGGGGTACCAAGGGACCCAGTACTTC. Protein sequence: CASSRGEGGYQGTQYF. The full variable domain, its missing parts supplied by reference TRBV11-2 and TRBJ2-5, is EAGVAQSPRYKIIEKRQSVAFWCNPISGHATLYWYQQILGQGPKLLIQFQNNGVVDDSQLPKDRFSAERLKGVDSTLKIQPAKLEDSAVYLCASSRGEGGYQGTQYFGPGTRLLVL.

At least ten counts were recorded for this clonotype. V usage is TRBV12-5 and J usage is TRBJ1-5; D is undetermined. The germline gives CDR1 LGHNT, CDR2 FRNRAP. The CDR3 length is 14 residues. V lost 6 bases, J lost 3 bases, and 12 bases lay in between. The CDR3 sequence is CASGPGLTNQPQHF. DNA of the CDR3: TGTGCTAGTGGACCAGGACTAACCAATCAGCCCCAGCATTTT.

This clonotype has ten or more counts. The rearrangement uses TRBV19 and TRBJ2-7, with TRBD2 matching 7 bases. The V and J ends lost 4 bases and 6 bases, in that order; junction bases with no gene match: 12. CDR1 and CDR2 (germline): LNHDA, SQIVND (reference sequence). This CDR3 comprises 15 residues. The CDR3 reads CASSKDSSGRAEQYF. CDR3 DNA sequence: TGTGCCAGTAGTAAGGACTCATCGGGGAGGGCCGAGCAGTACTTC. Combining the CDR3 with reference TRBV19 and TRBJ2-7 gives the whole variable domain DGGITQSPKYLFRKEGQNVTLSCEQNLNHDAMYWYRQDPGQGLRLIYYSQIVNDFQKGDIAEGYSVSREKKESFPLTVTSAQKNPTAFYLCASSKDSSGRAEQYFGPGTRLTVT.

This clonotype was seen many times. This chain links TRBV24-1 with TRBJ1-5; D is unclear. This CDR3 contains 13 residues. The germline CDR1 and CDR2 sequences are KGHDR and SFDVKD. The V end lost 2 bases, the J end lost 6 bases, and 7 bases lay between the germline ends. DNA for the CDR3: TGTGCCACCAGTGATTCGGGGAGTCAGCCCCAGCATTTT. Residues: CATSDSGSQPQHF.